Sequencing of this TCR beta chain was carried out in a study of regulatory T cells in long-lasting Graves disease. Study-level results: There was favoring of TRBV28, TRBJ1-2 and TRBJ2-5 in persistent disease.

Regarding this clonotype: Its cognate antigen is unknown.

This CDR3 is built from 15 residues. Germline assignment: CDR1 WSHSY and CDR2 SAAADI. The ends lost 3 bases at V and 5 bases at J; junction bases unmatched: 8. Indicated time point: persistent/refractory GD, antithyroid drugs over 5 years with positive TRAb. PBMCs provided the RNA from which the TCR library was made. To make TCR beta libraries, researchers used iRepertoire HTBI primers and Arm-PCR of CDR3 regions. TCRdb redid the calling of the multiplex PCR reads with MiXCR, one entry per CDR3 protein. This table holds more than 350,000 distinct CDR3 sequences, over 20% found once. This receptor was obtained from a female donor with Graves disease. This chain connects TRBV10-2 to TRBJ2-3, with TRBD2 identical over 7 bases. The sequences come from peripheral blood mononuclear cells (PBMCs), collected when the disease was refractory, from a patient treated with antithyroid drugs. Here the CDR3 DNA reads TGCGCCAGCAGTGACACGGGAGGTAACGGAGATACGCAGTATTTT. Translation: CASSDTGGNGDTQYF.